A selection of T cell receptor beta chains follows, all from one sample in a study of blood T cell repertoires in COVID-19. Profiling relied on immunoSEQ multiplex PCR, and the TCRdb table lists in-frame clones only, not all of them. The data hold about 270,000 clones, with about 85% observed a single time. Sequenced input: PBMCs or T cells enriched from blood (not recorded which). Every receptor here comes from a woman between 50 and 59 years old who had recovered from COVID-19. The CDR3 runs from the conserved cysteine through the conserved F or W. D genes are given only for firm matches.

J gene,D gene,V gene,CDR3 protein
TRBJ1-3,NA,TRBV11-2,CASSPTQVLNTIYF
TRBJ2-7,TRBD1,TRBV18,CASSLFSSQGAEMYEQYF
TRBJ2-7,NA,TRBV7-2,CASSLAFSGSYEQYF
TRBJ1-1,TRBD1,TRBV19,CASSSRDRGQVRNTEAFF
TRBJ2-2,TRBD2,TRBV4-1,CASSATSVWTGELFF
TRBJ1-2,NA,TRBV4-3,CASSQDYVRAQYGYTF
TRBJ2-3,NA,TRBV28,CASSLPGSSTDTQYF
TRBJ1-1,NA,TRBV19,CASRSSTEAFF
TRBJ1-5,NA,TRBV4-3,CASSQDRGRSNQPQHF
TRBJ2-5,NA,TRBV5-1,CASTPGALQETQYF
TRBJ1-3,NA,TRBV30,CAWSAGLGGNTIYF
TRBJ2-3,NA,TRBV7-2,CASSLASVTDTQYF
TRBJ1-2,TRBD1,TRBV5-5,CASSLLGDRAKYGYTF
TRBJ1-1,NA,TRBV7-8,CASSSRPLYEAFF
TRBJ2-6,NA,TRBV7-9,CASIVGANVLTF
TRBJ1-1,NA,TRBV30,CAWSGSQQRGLNTEAFF
TRBJ1-4,TRBD1,TRBV7-8,CASSWLTGATNEKLFF
TRBJ2-1,NA,TRBV4-3,CASSQDVAFTYNEQFF
TRBJ1-6,NA,TRBV28,CASTRKGGAANSPLHF
TRBJ2-1,TRBD1,TRBV7-9,CASSPRGQGANEQFF
TRBJ1-5,NA,TRBV27,CASSLSGLGQPQHF
TRBJ1-4,NA,TRBV28,CASSPPTTTNEKLFF
TRBJ2-5,NA,TRBV7-3,CASSLTGTPQETQYF
TRBJ2-1,TRBD1,TRBV5-3,CARSKGTESFYNEQFF
TRBJ1-4,NA,TRBV18,CASLPSGTNEKLFF
TRBJ2-7,TRBD2,TRBV7-9,CASSLELGRGSYEQYF
TRBJ2-7,TRBD2,TRBV6-2/TRBV6-3,CASSRTSGGTYEQYF
TRBJ2-1,TRBD2,TRBV7-8,CASSLWTSGNEQFF
TRBJ1-1,TRBD1,TRBV5-5,CASSSRQGRAFF
TRBJ2-1,NA,TRBV7-9,CASSSGAASYNEQFF
TRBJ2-7,TRBD2,TRBV27,CASSLAGAGYEQYF
TRBJ1-1,NA,TRBV4-3,CASSQLRGNTEAFF
TRBJ1-2,NA,TRBV24-1,CATSGDSNGYTF
TRBJ1-2,NA,TRBV28,CASSLGQRYGYTF
TRBJ2-2,NA,TRBV5-5,CASKSAGERSTGELFF
TRBJ1-1,TRBD1,TRBV27,CASSLGQKNTEAFF
TRBJ2-1,TRBD1,TRBV5-1,CASSLQGAFYNEQFF
TRBJ2-7,TRBD1,TRBV5-5,CASSITGGKTYEQYF
TRBJ2-5,NA,TRBV24-1,CATGGKSVQETQYF
TRBJ1-1,NA,TRBV27,CASSPLRAGVTEAFF
TRBJ1-5,NA,TRBV19,CASSSRSQPQHF
TRBJ2-5,NA,TRBV4-1,CASSQGGREETQYF
TRBJ1-6,TRBD1,TRBV19,CASRKPGQNNSPLHF
TRBJ1-1,NA,TRBV14,CASSRGTPKRNTEAFF
TRBJ2-1,TRBD2,TRBV24-1,CATSDPSGRVYNEQFF
TRBJ2-3,TRBD2,TRBV7-7,CASRWAGTSGGVTDTQYF
TRBJ1-1,NA,TRBV6-5,CASSYSILQLNTEAFF
TRBJ2-1,NA,TRBV28,CASSQAPPAGEQFF
TRBJ2-7,NA,TRBV3-1/TRBV3-2,CASSQRAYEQYF
TRBJ2-3,TRBD2,TRBV7-2,CASSRLAGVADTQYF
TRBJ2-5,NA,TRBV20-1,CSASERGRGTQYF
TRBJ2-1,NA,TRBV7-3,CASSSGTLGSYNEQFF
TRBJ1-1,NA,TRBV10-3,CAISSQGNTEAFF
TRBJ1-2,NA,TRBV6-1,CASSDPDSVYGYTF
TRBJ1-6,TRBD1,TRBV4-2,CASSQTRILDRGSLINNSPLHF
TRBJ2-3,TRBD2,TRBV14,CASSLSGSPDTQYF
TRBJ1-1,NA,TRBV18,CASSPLGGTEAFF
TRBJ2-5,NA,TRBV18,CASSRSGMGRTETQYF
TRBJ2-3,NA,TRBV5-1,CASSFNAGTDTQYF